A single sample is the source of the 15 T cell receptor beta chains below, sequenced in a study of T cell changes during pregnancy in multiple sclerosis. Produced via immunoSEQ multiplex PCR; TCRdb's table is partial and in-frame only. This sample has 110,000 or so clones, with around 93% found just once. The sample in question was peripheral blood, obtained before pregnancy. These receptor sequences come from a female donor with multiple sclerosis, enrolled in a pregnancy study.

The genes are TRBV5-4 and TRBJ2-5, with 10 bases that match TRBD1. After removal of 3 bases from V and 2 bases from J, the junction contained 7 bases not matched to a gene. The CDR3 spans 16 residues. CDR1 SGHNT and CDR2 YYREEE come from the germline V gene (reference sequence). CDR3 sequence (DNA): TGTGCCAGCAGCTCTCGCCGGGACAGGGGACAAGAGACCCAGTACTTC. Translated: CASSSRRDRGQETQYF.

The rearrangement links TRBV5-1 to TRBJ1-1; the match to TRBD1 covers 7 bases. The CDR3 totals 17 residues. V lost 4 bases, J lost 6 bases, and 18 bases stayed unmatched. The germline V gene has CDR1 SGHRS and CDR2 YFSETQ. For the CDR3, the DNA is TGCGCCAGCAGCCCCGCAACAGGGGCCCCCGAGGGGGCTGAAGCTTTCTTT. Translated, it gives CASSPATGAPEGAEAFF.

This rearrangement joins TRBV19 to TRBJ1-1; possibly TRBD1 for D (5 bases). The V gene's germline CDR1 is LNHDA and CDR2 SQIVND (reference sequence). This CDR3 is built from 16 residues. Trimming left V 6 bases short and J 0 bases short, with 17 bases between. The CDR3 nucleotides are TGTGCCAGTAGCCCTACAGGTTTTAAGGTGAACACTGAAGCTTTCTTT. Protein: CASSPTGFKVNTEAFF.

This chain links TRBV7-8 with TRBJ1-2; D possibly corresponds to TRBD1 (6 bases). V dropped 5 bases and J dropped 4 bases, with 20 bases sitting between them. Looked up from germline, CDR1 is SGHVS and CDR2 is FQNEAQ. The CDR3 covers 16 residues. CDR3 sequence (DNA): TGTGCCAGCAGCGAATTAGGGGGGGGGAGTGGCTATGGCTACACCTTC. The encoded protein is CASSELGGGSGYGYTF.

The chain carries TRBV9 and TRBJ1-2; 8 nucleotides align to TRBD1. CDR3 size: 15 residues. The V gene's germline CDR1 is SGDLS and CDR2 YYNGEE. V dropped 4 bases and J dropped 3; count of bases not matched to a gene: 8. DNA for the CDR3: TGTGCCAGCAGCCCACGACAGGGGCAAGACTATGGCTACACCTTC. Translated, it gives CASSPRQGQDYGYTF.

This sequence joins TRBV6-5 and TRBJ2-7; 7 bases match TRBD2. V gave up 7 bases and J gave up 4 bases; unmatched junction bases: 7. Germline V CDR1 and CDR2: MNHEY, SVGAGI. The CDR3 extends over 13 amino acids. In DNA form, the CDR3 reads TGTGCCAGCACTCGGGAGGTGGGGTACGAGCAGTACTTC. Amino acids: CASTREVGYEQYF.

This clone was found a few times. The chain couples TRBV19 to TRBJ2-7; the match to TRBD1 covers 11 bases. The CDR3 contains 15 residues. The germline V gene encodes CDR1 LNHDA and CDR2 SQIVND (reference sequence). Trimming at V came to 7 bases and at J to 2 bases, leaving 7 bases not matched to a gene. CDR3 nucleotides: TGTGCCAGTAACTCAGAGGGACAGGGGGCCTACGAGCAGTACTTC. Its protein product is CASNSEGQGAYEQYF.

The chain recombines TRBV4-1 with TRBJ1-6; 12 nucleotides line up with TRBD1. Losses at the gene ends were 3 bases for V and 7 bases for J; bases not matched to a gene: 1. Germline V gene data show CDR1 as MGHRA and CDR2 as YSYEKL. The CDR3 contains 15 residues. The CDR3, as DNA: TGCGCCAGCAGCCAGGGACAGGGGGCAAATTCACCCCTCCACTTT. Amino acid sequence: CASSQGQGANSPLHF.

The chain employs TRBV10-3 and TRBJ1-1; D remains ambiguous. In germline, CDR1 is ENHRY, CDR2 SYGVKD. The CDR3 is 13 residues long. V lost 7 bases and J lost 5, with 14 bases in between. For the CDR3, the DNA is TGTGCCATCACCACCTCCGAGGGAACTGAAGCTTTCTTT. It translates to CAITTSEGTEAFF.

The V gene is TRBV28, the J gene TRBJ1-4; a weak D match, TRBD1 (5 bases). Per germline, CDR1 MDHEN and CDR2 SYDVKM. CDR3 length: 13 amino acids. V lost 8 bases to trimming and J lost 8 bases, with 15 bases between them. CDR3 in DNA: TGTGCCAGCCGGGGGATAAGGGGAGAAAAACTGTTTTTT. As protein: CASRGIRGEKLFF.

The gene calls are TRBV19 and TRBJ1-1; D may be TRBD1 (6 bases). The V gene lost 5 bases and the J gene lost 5 bases, with 12 bases spanning the gap. Germline V gene lookup returns CDR1 LNHDA and CDR2 SQIVND (reference sequence). This CDR3 is 13 amino acids long. The CDR3 sequence: CASSSGGHTEAFF. CDR3 in DNA: TGTGCCAGTAGTTCCGGGGGGCATACTGAAGCTTTCTTT.

Here the CDR3 DNA reads TGTGCCAGCGGGGGACAGCCTACCGAAAAACTGTTTTTT. Translating gives CASGGQPTEKLFF. The J gene is TRBJ1-4, the V gene TRBV25-1, with TRBD1 matching over 7 bases. From germline, CDR1 is MGHDK and CDR2 SYGVNS. The CDR3 totals 13 residues. Losses at the gene ends were 8 bases for V and 8 bases for J; bases not matched to a gene: 8.

The chain employs TRBV20-1 and TRBJ1-5; unclear D gene. This CDR3 contains 11 residues. V was clipped by 4 bases and J by 6 bases, with 7 bases between them. Per the germline V gene, CDR1 is DFQATT and CDR2 is SNEGSKA (reference sequence). The CDR3 loop is CSATPGQPQHF. CDR3 coding DNA: TGCAGTGCTACTCCCGGTCAGCCCCAGCATTTT.

The chain links TRBV2 to TRBJ2-5, with 7 positions matching TRBD2. The V and J ends lost 3 bases and 4 bases, in that order; junction bases with no gene match: 5. Germline CDR1 is SNHLY and CDR2 is FYNNEI. The CDR3 has 14 amino acids. The CDR3 sequence: CASSDGGSGETQYF. CDR3 coding DNA: TGTGCCAGCAGTGACGGGGGGAGTGGAGAGACCCAGTACTTC.

This clone was seen a single time. The chain recombines TRBV19 with TRBJ1-5, with 9 positions matching TRBD1. The CDR3 runs 15 residues. Germline-derived CDR1 and CDR2 are LNHDA and SQIVND (reference sequence). The V gene end was trimmed by 8 bases and the J gene end by 4 bases; junction bases not matched to a gene: 9. The CDR3, as DNA: TGTGCCAGTCGCACAGGGGGCTGGGGTAATCAGCCCCAGCATTTT. This translates into CASRTGGWGNQPQHF.